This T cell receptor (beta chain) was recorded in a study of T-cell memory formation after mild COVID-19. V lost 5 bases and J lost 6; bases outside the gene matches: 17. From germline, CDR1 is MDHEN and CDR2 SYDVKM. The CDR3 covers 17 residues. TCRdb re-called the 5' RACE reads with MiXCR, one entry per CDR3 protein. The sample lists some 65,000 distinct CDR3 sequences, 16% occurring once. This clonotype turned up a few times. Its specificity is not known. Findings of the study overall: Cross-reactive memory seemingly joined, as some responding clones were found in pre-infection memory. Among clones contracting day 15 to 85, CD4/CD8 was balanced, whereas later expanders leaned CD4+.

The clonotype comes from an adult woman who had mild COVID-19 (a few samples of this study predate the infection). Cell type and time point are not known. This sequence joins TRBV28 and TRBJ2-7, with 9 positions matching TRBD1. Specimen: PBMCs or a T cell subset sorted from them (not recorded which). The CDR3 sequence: CASSTWTGVKNFGEQYF. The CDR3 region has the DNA TGTGCCAGCAGTACCTGGACAGGGGTAAAGAATTTTGGCGAGCAGTACTTC.